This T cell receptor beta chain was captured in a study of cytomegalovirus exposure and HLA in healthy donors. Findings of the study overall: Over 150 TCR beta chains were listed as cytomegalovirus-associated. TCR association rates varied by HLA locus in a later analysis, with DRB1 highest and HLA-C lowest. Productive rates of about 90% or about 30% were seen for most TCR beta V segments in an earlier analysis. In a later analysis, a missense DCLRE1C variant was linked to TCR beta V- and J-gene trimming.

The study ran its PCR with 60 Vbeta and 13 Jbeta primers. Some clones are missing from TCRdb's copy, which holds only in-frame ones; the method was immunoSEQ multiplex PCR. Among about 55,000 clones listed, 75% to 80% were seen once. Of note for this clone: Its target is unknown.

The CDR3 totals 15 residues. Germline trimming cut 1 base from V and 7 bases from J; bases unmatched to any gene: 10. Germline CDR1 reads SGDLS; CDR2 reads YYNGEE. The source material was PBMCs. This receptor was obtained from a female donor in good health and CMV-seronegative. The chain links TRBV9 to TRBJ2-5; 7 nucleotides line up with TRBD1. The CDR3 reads CASSVQGQLGGTQYF. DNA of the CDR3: TGTGCCAGCAGCGTACAGGGACAGCTTGGGGGGACCCAGTACTTC.